The 10 T cell receptor beta chains listed next were all sequenced from one sample in a study of breast tumors, draining lymph nodes, adjacent tissues (dated by TCRdb to 2016 to 2018). Libraries were built with multiplex PCR. Sequencer: Illumina HiSeq 2000. TCRdb trimmed the raw reads at Q25, called clones with MiXCR and kept productive beta chains. Duplicate CDR3 protein sequences are folded into a single record with the most common DNA and genes. This sample holds under 110,000 distinct CDR3 sequences; under 40% were observed only once. Of the sample, approximately 5% falls within the top ten clones. Lymph node samples came from the axillary draining lymph nodes of breast cancer patients. Source material: axillary lymph node tissue. The receptors stem from a female donor with breast cancer. Some clones in this sample may be carry-over from other donors' samples.

This clonotype appeared many times. The V and J genes are TRBV6-6 and TRBJ2-2; D uncertain. V was cut by 0 bases and J by 5 bases, with 10 bases left in between. Per the germline V gene, CDR1 is MNHNY and CDR2 is SVGAGI (reference sequence). The CDR3 is 15 residues long. The CDR3 nucleotides are TGTGCCAGCAGTTACTCCCCCTCCGGGACCGGGGAGCTGTTTTTT. Protein: CASSYSPSGTGELFF.

This clonotype was seen ten or more times. The rearrangement links TRBV19 to TRBJ2-1; no clear D. The germline gives CDR1 LNHDA, CDR2 SQIVND (reference sequence). V lost 0 bases and J lost 9, with 6 bases in between. The CDR3 runs to 12 residues. Written as DNA, the CDR3 is TGTGCCAGTAGTATAGATGGCCTTGAGCAGTTCTTC. Amino acids: CASSIDGLEQFF.

This clonotype was seen at least ten times. This sequence joins TRBV19 and TRBJ1-2, with 8 bases lining up with TRBD1. In germline, CDR1 is LNHDA, CDR2 SQIVND (reference sequence). V was clipped by 4 bases and J by 4 bases; unmatched bases: 8. The CDR3 is 15 amino acids. CDR3 loop: CASSKGQVGTYGYTF. DNA for the CDR3: TGTGCCAGTAGTAAGGGACAGGTTGGAACCTATGGCTACACCTTC.

This clonotype has ten or more counts. The genes are TRBV7-2 and TRBJ2-3; no firm D call. Deletions cut 1 base from V and 6 bases from J, with 11 bases between. The CDR3 is 14 amino acids. Germline V gene lookup returns CDR1 SGHTA and CDR2 FQGNSA. For the CDR3, the DNA is TGTGCCAGCAGCTTAGAACGTTCACCGGATACGCAGTATTTT. Its translation is CASSLERSPDTQYF.

V usage is TRBV10-1 and J usage is TRBJ2-4; 7 bases are shared with TRBD2. Trimming cost V 1 base and J 0 bases; bases outside gene matches: 3. The length of the CDR3 is 16 residues. Germline V gives CDR1 WNHNN, CDR2 SYGVQD (reference sequence). CDR3: CASSEWWGGAKNIQYF. CDR3 coding DNA: TGCGCCAGCAGTGAGTGGTGGGGGGGAGCCAAAAACATTCAGTACTTC.

The DNA for the CDR3 is TGTGCCAGCAGTGTAAGACAATCGAACACTGAAGCTTTCTTT. Encoded protein: CASSVRQSNTEAFF. V usage is TRBV28 and J usage is TRBJ1-1; D is undetermined. The germline V and J ends were trimmed by 5 bases and 1 base, with 11 bases remaining between them. The CDR3 extends over 14 amino acids. CDR1 and CDR2 from the germline V gene are MDHEN and SYDVKM.

The chain links TRBV4-3 to TRBJ2-1; the match to TRBD1 covers 9 bases. Germline CDR1 and CDR2: LGHNA and YSLEER. The CDR3 runs 17 residues. The trim removed 1 base at V and 3 bases at J, leaving 7 bases unmatched. CDR3 sequence: CASSQAPGQGIYNEQFF. In DNA, the CDR3 is TGCGCCAGCAGCCAAGCGCCGGGACAGGGAATCTACAATGAGCAGTTCTTC.

This clonotype was picked up many times. This chain connects TRBV7-3 to TRBJ2-3, with D perhaps given as TRBD1 or TRBD2 (6 bases each). Germline assignment: CDR1 SGHTA and CDR2 FQGTGA. V was shortened by 5 bases and J by 2 bases, with 11 bases between the two germline ends. There are 14 residues in the CDR3. CDR3 coding DNA: TGTGCCAGCAGCCTCGGGGGCCTCACAGATACGCAGTATTTT. Translated, it gives CASSLGGLTDTQYF.

The chain joins TRBV7-9 to TRBJ2-5; tentatively, D is TRBD1 (5 bases). Trimming stripped 1 base from V and 6 bases from J, with 9 bases between. This CDR3 comprises 13 residues. CDR1 is SEHNR, CDR2 FQNEAQ, per germline (reference sequence). This CDR3 is CASSLGAGKTQYF. Here the CDR3 DNA reads TGTGCCAGCAGCTTAGGGGCAGGGAAGACCCAGTACTTC.

This clonotype appeared many times. The rearrangement joins TRBV10-3 to TRBJ2-1, with D unresolved. CDR3 length: 12 amino acids. V was clipped by 2 bases and J by 7 bases, with 6 bases between them. Germline CDR1 reads ENHRY; CDR2 reads SYGVKD. The CDR3 loop is CAISERNNEQFF. The DNA for the CDR3 is TGTGCCATCAGTGAGCGGAATAATGAGCAGTTCTTC.